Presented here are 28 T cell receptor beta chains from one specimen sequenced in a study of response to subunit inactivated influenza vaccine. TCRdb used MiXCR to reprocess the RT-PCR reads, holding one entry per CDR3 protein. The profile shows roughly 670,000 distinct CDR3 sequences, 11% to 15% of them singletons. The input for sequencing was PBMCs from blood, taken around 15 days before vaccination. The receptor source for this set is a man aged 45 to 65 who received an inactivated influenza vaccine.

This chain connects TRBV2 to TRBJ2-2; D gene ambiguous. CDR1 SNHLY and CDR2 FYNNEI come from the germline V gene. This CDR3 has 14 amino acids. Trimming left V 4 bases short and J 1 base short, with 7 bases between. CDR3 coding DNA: TGTGCCAGCAGTGCCCTACAGAACACCGGGGAGCTGTTTTTT. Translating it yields CASSALQNTGELFF.

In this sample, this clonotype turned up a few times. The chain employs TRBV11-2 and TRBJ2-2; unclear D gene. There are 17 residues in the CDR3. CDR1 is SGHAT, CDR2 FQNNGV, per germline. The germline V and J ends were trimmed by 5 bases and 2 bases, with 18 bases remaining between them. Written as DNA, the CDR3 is TGTGCCAGCAGCCCGTTCTTGTCCTTTAATAACACCGGGGAGCTGTTTTTT. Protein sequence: CASSPFLSFNNTGELFF.

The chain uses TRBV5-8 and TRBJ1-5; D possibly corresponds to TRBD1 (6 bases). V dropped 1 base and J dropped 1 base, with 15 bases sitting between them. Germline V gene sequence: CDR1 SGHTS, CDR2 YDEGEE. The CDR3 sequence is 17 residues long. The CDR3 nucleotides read TGTGCCAGCAGCTTGTACCAGGGGAGCGGCAGCAATCAGCCCCAGCATTTT. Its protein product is CASSLYQGSGSNQPQHF.

Here the CDR3 reads CASRTRTGNNYGYTF. The CDR3 region has the DNA TGTGCCAGCAGAACAAGGACAGGGAATAACTATGGCTACACCTTC. The chain links TRBV28 to TRBJ1-2; 8 bases line up with TRBD1. V was pared by 6 bases and J by 1 base, with 7 bases of the junction left unmatched. The germline V gene encodes CDR1 MDHEN and CDR2 SYDVKM. The CDR3 is 15 residues long.

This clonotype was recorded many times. The chain's CDR3 is CASRKAREKLFF. The CDR3 DNA reads TGTGCCAGTCGGAAGGCGCGGGAAAAACTGTTTTTT. The rearrangement links TRBV12-3 or TRBV12-4 to TRBJ1-4, with D uncertain. V lost 9 bases, J lost 8 bases, and 13 bases lay in between. There are 12 residues in the CDR3.

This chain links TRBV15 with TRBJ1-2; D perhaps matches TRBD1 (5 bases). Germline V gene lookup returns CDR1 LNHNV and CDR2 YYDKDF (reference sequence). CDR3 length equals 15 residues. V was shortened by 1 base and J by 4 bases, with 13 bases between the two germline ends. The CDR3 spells CATSRVQGGSYGYTF. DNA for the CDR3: TGTGCCACCAGCAGAGTCCAGGGAGGGAGCTATGGCTACACCTTC.

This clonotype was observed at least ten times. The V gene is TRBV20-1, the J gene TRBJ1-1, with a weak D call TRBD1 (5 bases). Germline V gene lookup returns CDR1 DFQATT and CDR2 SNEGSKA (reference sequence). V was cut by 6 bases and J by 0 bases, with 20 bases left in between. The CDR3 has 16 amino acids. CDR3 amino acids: CSACRFRDWMNTEAFF. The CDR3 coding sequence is TGCAGTGCCTGCAGGTTTCGGGACTGGATGAACACTGAAGCTTTCTTT.

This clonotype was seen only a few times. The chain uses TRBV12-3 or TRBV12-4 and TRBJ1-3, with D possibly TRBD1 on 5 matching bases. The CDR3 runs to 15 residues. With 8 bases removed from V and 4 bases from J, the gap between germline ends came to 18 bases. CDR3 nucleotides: TGTGCCAGCGTCTCTCATGGGGGGGGAGGAAACACCATATATTTT. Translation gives CASVSHGGGGNTIYF.

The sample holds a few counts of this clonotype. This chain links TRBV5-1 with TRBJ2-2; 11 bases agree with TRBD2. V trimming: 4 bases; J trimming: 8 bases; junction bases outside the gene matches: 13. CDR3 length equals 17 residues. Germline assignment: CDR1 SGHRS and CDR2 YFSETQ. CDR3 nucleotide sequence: TGCGCCAGCAGCGCATCCGGGACTAGCGGTATTCCGGGGGAGCTGTTTTTT. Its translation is CASSASGTSGIPGELFF.

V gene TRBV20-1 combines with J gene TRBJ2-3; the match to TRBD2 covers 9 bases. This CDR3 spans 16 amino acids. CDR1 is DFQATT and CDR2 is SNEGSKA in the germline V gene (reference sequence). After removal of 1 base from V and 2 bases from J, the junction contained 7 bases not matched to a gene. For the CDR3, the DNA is TGCAGTGCTAGAGCCAAGCGGGGGGATCCCACAGATACGCAGTATTTT. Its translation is CSARAKRGDPTDTQYF.

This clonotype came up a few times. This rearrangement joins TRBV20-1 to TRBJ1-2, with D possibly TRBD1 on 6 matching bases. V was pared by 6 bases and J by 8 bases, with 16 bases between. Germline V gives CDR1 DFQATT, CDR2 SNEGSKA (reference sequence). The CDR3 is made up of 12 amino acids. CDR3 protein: CSATGFEIGYTF. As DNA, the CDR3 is TGCAGTGCCACAGGGTTTGAAATAGGCTACACCTTC.

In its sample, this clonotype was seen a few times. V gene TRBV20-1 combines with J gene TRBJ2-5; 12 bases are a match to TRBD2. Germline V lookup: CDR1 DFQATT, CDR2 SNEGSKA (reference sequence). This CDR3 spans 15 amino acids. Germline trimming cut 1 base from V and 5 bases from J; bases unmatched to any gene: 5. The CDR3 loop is CSARVPSGGAETQYF. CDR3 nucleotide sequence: TGCAGTGCTAGAGTCCCTAGCGGGGGGGCGGAGACCCAGTACTTC.

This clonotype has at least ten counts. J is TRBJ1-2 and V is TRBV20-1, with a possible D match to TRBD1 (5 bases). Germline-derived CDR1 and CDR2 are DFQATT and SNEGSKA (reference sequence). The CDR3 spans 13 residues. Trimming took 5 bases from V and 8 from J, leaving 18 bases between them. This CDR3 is CSAPDSLRVGYTF. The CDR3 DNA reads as TGCAGTGCTCCAGACAGTCTTCGGGTAGGCTACACCTTC.

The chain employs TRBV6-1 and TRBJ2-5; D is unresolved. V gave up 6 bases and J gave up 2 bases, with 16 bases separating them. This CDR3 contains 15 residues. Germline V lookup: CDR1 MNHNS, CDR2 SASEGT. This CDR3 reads CASSRWNRIQETQYF. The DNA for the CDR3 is TGTGCCAGCAGCCGCTGGAACAGAATTCAAGAGACCCAGTACTTC.

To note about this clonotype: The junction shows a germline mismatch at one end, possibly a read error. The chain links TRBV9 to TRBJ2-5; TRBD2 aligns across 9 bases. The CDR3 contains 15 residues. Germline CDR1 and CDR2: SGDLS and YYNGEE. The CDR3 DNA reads TGTGTCAGCAGCGTGAGCGGGAGGTCTCAAGAGACCCAGTACTTC. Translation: CVSSVSGRSQETQYF.

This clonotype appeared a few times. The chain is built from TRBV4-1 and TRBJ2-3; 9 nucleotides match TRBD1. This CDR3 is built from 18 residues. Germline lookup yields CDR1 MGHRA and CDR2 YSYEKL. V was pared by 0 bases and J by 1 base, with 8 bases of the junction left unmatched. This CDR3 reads CASSQDKWTGAGTDTQYF. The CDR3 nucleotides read TGCGCCAGCAGCCAAGATAAATGGACAGGGGCAGGCACAGATACGCAGTATTTT.

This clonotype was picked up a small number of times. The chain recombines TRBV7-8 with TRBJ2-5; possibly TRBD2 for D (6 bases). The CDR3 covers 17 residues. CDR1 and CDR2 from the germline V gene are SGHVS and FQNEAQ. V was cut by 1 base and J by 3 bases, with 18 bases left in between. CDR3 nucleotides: TGTGCCAGCAGCTTAGGTCCCGGATGGGGGGTTGAAGAGACCCAGTACTTC. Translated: CASSLGPGWGVEETQYF. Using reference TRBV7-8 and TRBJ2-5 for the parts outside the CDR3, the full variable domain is GAGVSQSPRYKVAKRGQDVALRCDPISGHVSLFWYQQALGQGPEFLTYFQNEAQLDKSGLPSDRFFAERPEGSVSTLKIQRTQQEDSAVYLCASSLGPGWGVEETQYFGPGTRLLVL.

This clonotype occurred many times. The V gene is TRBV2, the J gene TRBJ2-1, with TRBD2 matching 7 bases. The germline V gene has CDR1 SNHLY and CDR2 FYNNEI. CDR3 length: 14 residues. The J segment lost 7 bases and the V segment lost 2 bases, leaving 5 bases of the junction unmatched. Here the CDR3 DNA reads TGTGCCAGCAGTGAACAGCGACTAGCAAATGAGCAGTTCTTC. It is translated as CASSEQRLANEQFF.

CDR3 region: CASSYRWGVSSGTDTQYF. The CDR3 region has the DNA TGTGCCAGCAGCTATCGGTGGGGGGTGAGTTCCGGCACAGATACGCAGTATTTT. V gene TRBV5-6 combines with J gene TRBJ2-3; D may be TRBD2 (6 bases). The germline V gene has CDR1 SGHDT and CDR2 YYEEEE. V was cut by 3 bases and J by 1 base, with 21 bases left in between. The CDR3 has 18 residues.

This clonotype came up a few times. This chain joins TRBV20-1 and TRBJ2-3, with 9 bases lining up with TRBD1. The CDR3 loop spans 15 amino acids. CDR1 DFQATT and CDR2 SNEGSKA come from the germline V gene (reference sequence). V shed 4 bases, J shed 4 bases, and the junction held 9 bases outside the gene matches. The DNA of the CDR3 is TGCAGTGCTAACCACAGGGGGCTGTTAGCAGATACGCAGTATTTT. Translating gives CSANHRGLLADTQYF.

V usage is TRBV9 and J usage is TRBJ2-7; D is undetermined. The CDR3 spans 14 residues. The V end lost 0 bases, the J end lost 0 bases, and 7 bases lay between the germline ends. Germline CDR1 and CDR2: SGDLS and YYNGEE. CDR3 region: CASSVGINSYEQYF. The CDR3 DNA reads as TGTGCCAGCAGCGTAGGGATCAACTCCTACGAGCAGTACTTC.

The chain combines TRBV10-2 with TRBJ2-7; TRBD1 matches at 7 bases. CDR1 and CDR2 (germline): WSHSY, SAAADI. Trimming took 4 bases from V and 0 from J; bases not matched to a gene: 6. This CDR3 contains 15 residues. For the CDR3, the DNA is TGCGCCAGCAGTGCCTACAGGGGTCCCTCCTACGAGCAGTACTTC. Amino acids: CASSAYRGPSYEQYF.

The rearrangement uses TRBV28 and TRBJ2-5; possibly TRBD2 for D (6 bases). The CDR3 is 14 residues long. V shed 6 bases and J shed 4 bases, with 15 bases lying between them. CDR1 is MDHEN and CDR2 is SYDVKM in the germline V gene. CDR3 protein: CASSPPTSRETQYF. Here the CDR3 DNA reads TGTGCCAGCAGCCCACCGACTAGTAGAGAGACCCAGTACTTC.

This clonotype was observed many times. The CDR3 nucleotides read TGTGCCAGCAGGCCACAGGGAAGGTTCACTGAAGCTTTCTTT. Its translation is CASRPQGRFTEAFF. The chain couples TRBV5-6 to TRBJ1-1, with a weak D call TRBD1 (6 bases). Trimming removed 5 bases from V and 4 bases from J, with 15 bases in between. The CDR3 runs 14 residues. Germline V gene lookup returns CDR1 SGHDT and CDR2 YYEEEE.

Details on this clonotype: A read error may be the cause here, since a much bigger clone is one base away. This chain's CDR3 is CASSWVRRYYNEQFF. The CDR3 DNA sequence: TGTGCCAGCAGCTGGGTCCGAAGGTACTACAATGAGCAGTTCTTC. This rearrangement joins TRBV7-8 to TRBJ2-1; no definite D call. The CDR3 length is 15 residues. CDR1 and CDR2 from the germline V gene are SGHVS and FQNEAQ. The V end was cut by 4 bases, the J end by 3 bases, with 13 bases between.

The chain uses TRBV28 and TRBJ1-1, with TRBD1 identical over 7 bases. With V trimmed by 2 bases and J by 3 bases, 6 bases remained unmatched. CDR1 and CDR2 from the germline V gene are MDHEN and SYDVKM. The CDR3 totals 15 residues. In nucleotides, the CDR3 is TGTGCCAGCAGTTTAACGGGACAGCGATACACTGAAGCTTTCTTT. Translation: CASSLTGQRYTEAFF.

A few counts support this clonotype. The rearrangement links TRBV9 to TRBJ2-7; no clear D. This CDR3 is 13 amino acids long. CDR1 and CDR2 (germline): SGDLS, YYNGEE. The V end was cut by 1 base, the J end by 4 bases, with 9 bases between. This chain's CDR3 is CASSVQKVYEQYF. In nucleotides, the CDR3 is TGTGCCAGCAGCGTACAGAAGGTTTACGAGCAGTACTTC.

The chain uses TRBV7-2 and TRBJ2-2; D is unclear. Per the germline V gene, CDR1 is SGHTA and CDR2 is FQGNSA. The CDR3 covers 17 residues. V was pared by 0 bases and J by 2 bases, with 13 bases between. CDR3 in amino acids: CASSLAGLLINTGELFF. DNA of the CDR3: TGTGCCAGCAGCTTAGCGGGCCTTCTTATTAACACCGGGGAGCTGTTTTTT.